The rows below give T cell receptor beta chains drawn from one sample of a study of CD8 T cells in ankylosing spondylitis. In TCRdb, the 5' RACE reads were re-called with MiXCR into one record per CDR3 protein. The profile shows about 450,000 distinct CDR3 sequences, around 26% of them singletons. Input material: blood, either unsorted or a sorted T cell fraction (not recorded which). These receptors were taken from a male donor with ankylosing spondylitis. Each CDR3 is given with its conserved first and last residue. Fields, in order: J gene, V gene, CDR3 protein.

TRBJ2-5	TRBV11-2	CASSSRTSGEETQYF
TRBJ2-1	TRBV20-1	CSVRAPAGNNEQFF
TRBJ2-1	TRBV3-1	CASSKTGNNEQFF
TRBJ2-1	TRBV7-9	CASSYGGTSQFF
TRBJ1-1	TRBV12-3/TRBV12-4	CASSLSEFSFF
TRBJ2-7	TRBV20-1	CSARWREGLYEQYF
TRBJ1-2	TRBV5-1	CASSPGTGAGYTF
TRBJ2-3	TRBV5-1	CASSIGASGVSTDTQYF
TRBJ1-4	TRBV6-1	CASSGLGEKLFF
TRBJ2-3	TRBV19	CASSIETGASDTQYF
TRBJ2-2	TRBV20-1	CSASYDTGELFF
TRBJ2-1	TRBV4-2	CASSQVAGTYNEQFF
TRBJ2-1	TRBV18	CASSPVLTYNEQFF
TRBJ2-5	TRBV2	CASRDLQETQYF
TRBJ2-4	TRBV7-8	CASSLTRLALAKNIQYF